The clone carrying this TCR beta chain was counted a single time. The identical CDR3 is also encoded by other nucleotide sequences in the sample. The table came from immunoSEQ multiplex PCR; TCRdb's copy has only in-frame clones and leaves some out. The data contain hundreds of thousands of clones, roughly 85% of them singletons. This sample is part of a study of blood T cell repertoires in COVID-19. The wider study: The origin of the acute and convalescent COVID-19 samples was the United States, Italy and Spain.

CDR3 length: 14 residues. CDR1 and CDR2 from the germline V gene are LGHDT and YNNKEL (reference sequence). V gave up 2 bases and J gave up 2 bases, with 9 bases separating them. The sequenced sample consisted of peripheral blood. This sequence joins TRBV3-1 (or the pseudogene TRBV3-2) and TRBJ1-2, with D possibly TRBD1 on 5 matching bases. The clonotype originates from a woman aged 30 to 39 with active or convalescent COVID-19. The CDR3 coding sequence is TGTGCCAGCAGCCAAAGGGGCGCAAACTATGGCTACACCTTC. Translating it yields CASSQRGANYGYTF.